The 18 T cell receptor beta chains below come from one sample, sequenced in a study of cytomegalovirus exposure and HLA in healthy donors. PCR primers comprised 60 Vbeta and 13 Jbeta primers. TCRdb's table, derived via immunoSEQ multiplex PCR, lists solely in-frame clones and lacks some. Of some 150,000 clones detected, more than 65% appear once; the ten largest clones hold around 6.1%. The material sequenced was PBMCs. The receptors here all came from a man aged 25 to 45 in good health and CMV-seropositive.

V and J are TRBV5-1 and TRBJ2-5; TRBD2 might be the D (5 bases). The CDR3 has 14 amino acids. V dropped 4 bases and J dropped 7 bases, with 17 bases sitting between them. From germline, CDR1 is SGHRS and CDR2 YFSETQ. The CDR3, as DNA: TGCGCCAGCAGCCCCGGGGAGATTGGCGGGACCCAGTACTTC. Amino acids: CASSPGEIGGTQYF.

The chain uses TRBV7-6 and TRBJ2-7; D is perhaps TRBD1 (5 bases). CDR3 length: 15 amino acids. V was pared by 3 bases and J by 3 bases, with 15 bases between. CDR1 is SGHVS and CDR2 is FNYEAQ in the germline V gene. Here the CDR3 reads CASSFIWQGFYEQYF. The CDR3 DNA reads TGTGCCAGCAGCTTTATCTGGCAGGGATTCTACGAGCAGTACTTC.

The CDR3 here is CASSLQRTSANEKLFF. In nucleotides, the CDR3 is TGCGCCAGCAGCCTGCAGCGAACTTCGGCTAATGAAAAACTGTTTTTT. The chain carries TRBV5-1 and TRBJ1-4; D remains ambiguous. The germline gives CDR1 SGHRS, CDR2 YFSETQ. Trimming shortened V by 4 bases and J by 3 bases, and 16 bases separated the two germline ends. This CDR3 spans 16 amino acids.

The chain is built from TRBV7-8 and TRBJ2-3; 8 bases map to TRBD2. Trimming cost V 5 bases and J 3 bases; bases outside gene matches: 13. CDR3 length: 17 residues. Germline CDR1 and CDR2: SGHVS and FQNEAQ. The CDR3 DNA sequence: TGTGCCAGCAGCCCTAGTATCGGGGGGGGCGCGACAGATACGCAGTATTTT. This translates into CASSPSIGGGATDTQYF. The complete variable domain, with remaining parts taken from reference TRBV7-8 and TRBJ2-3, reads GAGVSQSPRYKVAKRGQDVALRCDPISGHVSLFWYQQALGQGPEFLTYFQNEAQLDKSGLPSDRFFAERPEGSVSTLKIQRTQQEDSAVYLCASSPSIGGGATDTQYFGPGTRLTVL.

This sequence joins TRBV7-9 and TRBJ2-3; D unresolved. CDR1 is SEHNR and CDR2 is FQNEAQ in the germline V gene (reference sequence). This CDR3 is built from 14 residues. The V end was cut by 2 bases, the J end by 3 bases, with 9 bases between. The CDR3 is CASSLTSVTDTQYF. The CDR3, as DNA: TGTGCCAGCAGCTTAACGAGCGTTACAGATACGCAGTATTTT.

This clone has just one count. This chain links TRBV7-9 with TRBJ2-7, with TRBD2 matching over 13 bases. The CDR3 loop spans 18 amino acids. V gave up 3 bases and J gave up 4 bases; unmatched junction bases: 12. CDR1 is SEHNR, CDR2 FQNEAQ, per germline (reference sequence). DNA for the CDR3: TGTGCCAGCAGCTTGCGGACTAGCGGGAGCACGTCGGTTTACGAGCAGTACTTC. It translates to CASSLRTSGSTSVYEQYF.

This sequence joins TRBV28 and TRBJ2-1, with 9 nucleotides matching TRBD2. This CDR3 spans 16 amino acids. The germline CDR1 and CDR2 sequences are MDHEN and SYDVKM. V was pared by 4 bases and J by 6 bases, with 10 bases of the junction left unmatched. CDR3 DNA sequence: TGTGCCAGCAGTTCCCCCCTGGCGGGAGGGCCCAATGAGCAGTTCTTC. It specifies CASSSPLAGGPNEQFF. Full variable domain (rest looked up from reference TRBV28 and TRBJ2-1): DVKVTQSSRYLVKRTGEKVFLECVQDMDHENMFWYRQDPGLGLRLIYFSYDVKMKEKGDIPEGYSVSREKKERFSLILESASTNQTSMYLCASSSPLAGGPNEQFFGPGTRLTVL.

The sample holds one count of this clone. The CDR3: CASSLVMGGAYEQYF. CDR3 nucleotide sequence: TGTGCCAGCAGCTTAGTGATGGGGGGGGCCTACGAGCAGTACTTC. The gene calls are TRBV7-9 and TRBJ2-7; 7 nucleotides match TRBD2. J gave up 2 bases and V 1 base, and 5 bases lay outside the gene matches. The CDR3 loop spans 15 amino acids. Germline V gene sequence: CDR1 SEHNR, CDR2 FQNEAQ (reference sequence).

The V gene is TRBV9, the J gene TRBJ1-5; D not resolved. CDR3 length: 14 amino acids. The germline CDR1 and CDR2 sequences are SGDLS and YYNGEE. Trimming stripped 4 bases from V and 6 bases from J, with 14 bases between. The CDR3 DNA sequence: TGTGCCAGCAGCCACGGCGGCGAGGGTCAGCCCCAGCATTTT. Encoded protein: CASSHGGEGQPQHF. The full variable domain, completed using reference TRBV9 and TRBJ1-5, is DSGVTQTPKHLITATGQRVTLRCSPRSGDLSVYWYQQSLDQGLQFLIQYYNGEERAKGNILERFSAQQFPDLHSELNLSSLELGDSALYFCASSHGGEGQPQHFGDGTRLSIL.

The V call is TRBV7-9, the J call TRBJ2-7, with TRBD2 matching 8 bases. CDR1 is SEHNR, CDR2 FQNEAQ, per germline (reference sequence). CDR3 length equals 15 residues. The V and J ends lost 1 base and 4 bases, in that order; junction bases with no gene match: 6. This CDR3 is CASSLGLAKKYEQYF. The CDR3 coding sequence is TGTGCCAGCAGCTTAGGACTAGCGAAGAAGTACGAGCAGTACTTC.

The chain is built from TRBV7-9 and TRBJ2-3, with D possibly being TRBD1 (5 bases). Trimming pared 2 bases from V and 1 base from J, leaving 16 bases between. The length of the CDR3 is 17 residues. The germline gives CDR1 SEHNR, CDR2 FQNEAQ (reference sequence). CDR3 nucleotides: TGTGCCAGCAGCTTAATTCGCTCAGGGTCGGGCACAGATACGCAGTATTTT. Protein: CASSLIRSGSGTDTQYF.

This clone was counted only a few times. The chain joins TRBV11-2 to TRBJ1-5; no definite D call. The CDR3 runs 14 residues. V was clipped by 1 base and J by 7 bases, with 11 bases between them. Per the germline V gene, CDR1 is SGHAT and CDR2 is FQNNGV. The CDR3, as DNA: TGTGCCAGCAGCTTAGCGGGGTCGAGCCAGCCCCAGCATTTT. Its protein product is CASSLAGSSQPQHF.

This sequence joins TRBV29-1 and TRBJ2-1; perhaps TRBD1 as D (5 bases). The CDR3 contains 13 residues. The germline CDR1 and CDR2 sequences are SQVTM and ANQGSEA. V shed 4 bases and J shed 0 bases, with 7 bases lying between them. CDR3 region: CSVVRGSYNEQFF. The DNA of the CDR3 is TGCAGCGTTGTAAGGGGCTCCTACAATGAGCAGTTCTTC.

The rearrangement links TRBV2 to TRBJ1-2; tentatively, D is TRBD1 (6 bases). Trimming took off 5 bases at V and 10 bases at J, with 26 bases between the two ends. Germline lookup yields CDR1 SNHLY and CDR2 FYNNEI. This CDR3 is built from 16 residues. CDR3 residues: CASSIQGSRLWGDYTF. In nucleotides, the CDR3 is TGTGCCAGCAGTATACAGGGCTCGAGATTGTGGGGAGACTACACCTTC.

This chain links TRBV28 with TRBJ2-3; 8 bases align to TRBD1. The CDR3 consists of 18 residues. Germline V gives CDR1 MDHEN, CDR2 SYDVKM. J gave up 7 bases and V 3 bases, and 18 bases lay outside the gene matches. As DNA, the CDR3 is TGTGCCAGCAGTTTCCTTTACCTTGGACAGGGCCGATATTATACGCAGTATTTT. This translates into CASSFLYLGQGRYYTQYF.

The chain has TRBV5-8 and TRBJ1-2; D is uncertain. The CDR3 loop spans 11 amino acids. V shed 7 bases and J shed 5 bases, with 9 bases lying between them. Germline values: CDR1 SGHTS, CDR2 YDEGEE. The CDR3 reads CASVRGYGYTF. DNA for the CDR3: TGTGCCAGCGTACGGGGATATGGCTACACCTTC.

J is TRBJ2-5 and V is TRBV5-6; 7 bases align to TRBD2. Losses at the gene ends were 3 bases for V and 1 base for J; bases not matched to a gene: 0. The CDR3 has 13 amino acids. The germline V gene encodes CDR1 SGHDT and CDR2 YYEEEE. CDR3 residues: CASSWGGQETQYF. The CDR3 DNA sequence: TGTGCCAGCAGCTGGGGGGGCCAAGAGACCCAGTACTTC.

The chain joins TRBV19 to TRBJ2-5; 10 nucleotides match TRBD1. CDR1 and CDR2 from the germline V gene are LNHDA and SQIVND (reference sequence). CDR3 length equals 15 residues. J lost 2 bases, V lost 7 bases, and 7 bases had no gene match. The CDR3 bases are TGTGCCAGTACTACCCGGGACAGGGGACAAGAGACCCAGTACTTC. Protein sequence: CASTTRDRGQETQYF.